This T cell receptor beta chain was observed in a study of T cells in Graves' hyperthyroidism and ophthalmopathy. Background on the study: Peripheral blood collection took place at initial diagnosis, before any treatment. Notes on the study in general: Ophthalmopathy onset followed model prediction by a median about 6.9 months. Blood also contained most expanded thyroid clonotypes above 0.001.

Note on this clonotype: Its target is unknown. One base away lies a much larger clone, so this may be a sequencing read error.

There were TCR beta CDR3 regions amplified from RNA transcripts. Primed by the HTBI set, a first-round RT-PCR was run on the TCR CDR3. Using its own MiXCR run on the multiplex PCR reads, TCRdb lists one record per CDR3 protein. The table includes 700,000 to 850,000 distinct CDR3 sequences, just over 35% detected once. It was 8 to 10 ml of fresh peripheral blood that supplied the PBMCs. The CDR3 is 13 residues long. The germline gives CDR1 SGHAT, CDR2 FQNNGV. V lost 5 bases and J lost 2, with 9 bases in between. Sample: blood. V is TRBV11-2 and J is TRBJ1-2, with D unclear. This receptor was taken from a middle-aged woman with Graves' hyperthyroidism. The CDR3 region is CASSPTPNYGYTF. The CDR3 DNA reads TGTGCCAGCAGCCCAACTCCCAACTATGGCTACACCTTC.